Sequencing of this T cell receptor beta chain was carried out in a study of T cells after yellow fever vaccination. Study outcomes and limitations: It was the secondary response that reached its peak faster, day 5 versus 15, but it was weaker. Although most clonotypes did not, a small share appeared in both CD4 and CD8 compartments.

In making TCR cDNA, 5'RACE template switching added a universal primer site and UMIs to it. One entry per CDR3 protein, called by TCRdb with MiXCR from the 5' RACE reads. The sample records roughly 310,000 distinct CDR3 sequences, roughly 3.5% being singletons. This clonotype occurred many times. What it recognizes is unknown. The V gene lost 3 bases and the J gene lost 1 base, with 14 bases spanning the gap. The CDR3 spans 16 residues. Looked up from germline, CDR1 is LGHDT and CDR2 is YNNKEL (reference sequence). The receptor was isolated from a man aged 18 to 29 who received the YFV17D yellow fever vaccine. The sample in question was PBMCs, obtained on the day of the yellow fever booster vaccination. The rearrangement uses TRBV3-1 and TRBJ2-3, with D perhaps TRBD1 or TRBD2 (6 bases each). The CDR3 region is CASSHYTGARTDTQYF. The CDR3 DNA reads TGTGCCAGCAGCCATTACACGGGGGCCCGCACAGATACGCAGTATTTT.